The 6 T cell receptor beta chains reported below all come from one sample, sequenced in a study of CD8+CD57+ T cells in acquired aplastic anemia. Individuals selected for sequencing had exhibited CD8+CD57+ cell expansion on flow cytometry. Genomic DNA acted as the template from which TCR beta VDJ combination and CDR3 sequence profiling were carried out. TCRdb itself ran the reads through MiXCR, one entry per CDR3 protein. Among roughly 260,000 distinct CDR3 sequences listed, around 45% were seen once. Source material: sorted CD4+, CD8+, or CD8+CD57+ T cells (not recorded which) from PBMCs. These TCRs come from a human donor with aplastic anemia.

The V gene is TRBV20-1, the J gene TRBJ1-6; 9 bases fit TRBD1. Germline CDR1 reads DFQATT; CDR2 reads SNEGSKA (reference sequence). The trim removed 6 bases at V and 10 bases at J, leaving 10 bases unmatched. The CDR3 spans 14 residues. CDR3 DNA: TGCAGTGCCCGACCGGGACAGGGTAAATCACCCCTCCACTTT. Its protein is CSARPGQGKSPLHF.

This clonotype turned up a few times. The V call is TRBV24-1, the J call TRBJ2-7; D ambiguous. Deletions cut 5 bases from V and 3 bases from J, with 13 bases between. CDR1 KGHDR and CDR2 SFDVKD come from the germline V gene. This CDR3 is 14 amino acids long. CDR3 sequence (DNA): TGTGCCACCAGTGGCAGCCTTAAGAGCTACGAGCAGTACGTC. It codes for CATSGSLKSYEQYV.

The count of this clonotype is one. A much larger clone is a single base away; this may be a read error. V and J are TRBV10-3 and TRBJ1-1; D possibly corresponds to TRBD1 (6 bases). CDR1 and CDR2 (germline): ENHRY, SYGVKD. This CDR3 contains 14 residues. V lost 10 bases and J 4 bases, leaving 19 bases between the germline ends. DNA of the CDR3: TGTGCCAGCGGTTACTCAGGGGCGGCCACTGAAGCTTTCTTT. Protein sequence: CASGYSGAATEAFF.

The chain recombines TRBV7-9 with TRBJ2-7, with unresolved D. V dropped 8 bases and J dropped 2 bases, with 7 bases sitting between them. There are 11 residues in the CDR3. CDR1 and CDR2 from the germline V gene are SEHNR and FQNEAQ (reference sequence). The CDR3 coding sequence is TGTGCCAGCGCGGACCCCTACGAGCAGTACTTC. This gives the protein CASADPYEQYF.

V is TRBV19 and J is TRBJ1-2; 7 nucleotides match TRBD1. Trimming at V came to 1 base and at J to 4 bases, leaving 12 bases not matched to a gene. The germline gives CDR1 LNHDA, CDR2 SQIVND (reference sequence). This CDR3 comprises 17 residues. For the CDR3, the DNA is TGTGCCAGTAGTATAGCCCCTGGGACAGCGACGGTCTATGGCTACACCTTC. It translates to CASSIAPGTATVYGYTF.

The chain joins TRBV20-1 to TRBJ2-4; D tentatively fits TRBD1 or TRBD2 (6 bases each). The CDR3 totals 16 residues. The germline V gene encodes CDR1 DFQATT and CDR2 SNEGSKA (reference sequence). The V and J ends lost 1 base and 0 bases respectively, with 13 bases between them. The DNA of the CDR3 is TGCAGTGCTAGAGGGGGGGCGGGGCTAGCCAAAAACATTCAGTACTTC. This translates into CSARGGAGLAKNIQYF.